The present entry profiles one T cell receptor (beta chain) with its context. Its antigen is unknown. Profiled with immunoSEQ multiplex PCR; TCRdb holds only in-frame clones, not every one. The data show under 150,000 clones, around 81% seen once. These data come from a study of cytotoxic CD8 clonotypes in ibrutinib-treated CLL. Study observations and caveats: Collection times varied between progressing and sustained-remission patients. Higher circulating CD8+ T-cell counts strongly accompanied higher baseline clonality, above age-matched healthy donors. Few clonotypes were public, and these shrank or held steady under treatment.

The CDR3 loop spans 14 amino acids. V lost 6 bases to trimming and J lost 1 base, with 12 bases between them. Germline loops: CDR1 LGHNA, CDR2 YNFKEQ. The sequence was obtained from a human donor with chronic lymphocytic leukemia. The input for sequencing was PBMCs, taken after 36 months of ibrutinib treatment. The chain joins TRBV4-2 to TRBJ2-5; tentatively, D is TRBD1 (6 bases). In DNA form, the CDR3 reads TGTGCCAGCAGGGACAGTGGAACCCAAGAGACCCAGTACTTC. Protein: CASRDSGTQETQYF.